This entry is about one TCR beta chain. It lacks a known antigen. Compared with germline, one end of the junction differs, possibly owing to a read error. TCRbeta CDR3 regions were amplified from genomic DNA by means of the immunoSEQ Assay, a bias-controlled multiplex PCR. In the source study's methods: Within the assay, amplification of reference gene primers was used to estimate how many nucleated cells each sample contained. Sequence reads were collapsed and filtered to measure the absolute abundance of every unique TCRbeta CDR3 rearrangement. For each sample, productive Simpson clonality was calculated as the square root of Simpson's diversity index across productive rearrangements. TCRdb stores this immuneACCESS table with in-frame sequences only. Part of the clones is absent; in the studies checked, under half of the shortfall reflects unresolved V genes, and no reason is known for the rest. V, J and clone size derive from that table, while D and trimming were established from the DNA sequence. In all, the sample holds about 34,000 clones, and less than 90% of those were seen once. Over 10% of the sample belongs to the ten largest clones.

The source of the sample is a study of blood T cell repertoires in COVID-19 (dated by TCRdb to about 2020). Background on the whole study: Samples from collaborators originated in the United States, Italy and Spain and spanned both the acute and convalescent phases of COVID-19. The material from the prospective study consisted of cDNA or gDNA derived from T cells, B-cell-depleted T cells, or PBMCs. Subjects who had been exposed to COVID-19, were actively infected with it, or had recovered from it provided the deeply sampled blood TCRbeta repertoires that made up the dataset. The repertoires were released in a freely available public database meant as a resource for research on the immune response to SARS-CoV-2. Samples were obtained from the ongoing ImmuneRACE study (first 160 participants) and from over a thousand subjects provided by 6 global collaborators. Sample metadata almost always included a de-identified subject ID, COVID-19 status, age in years and sex. Where HLA class I and class II types were available, the types were taken from metadata supplied by the sample provider, not from assay-based typing. Study-wide findings and limitations: The amount of clinical and demographic metadata varied by source and participant and was provided uncurated.

Whole blood was collected in K2EDTA tubes by collaborating institutions according to the institutions' own protocols. Collaborator samples were shipped for TCRbeta analysis as frozen whole blood, isolated PBMCs, or DNA extracted from either sample type. CDR1 and CDR2, looked up from the germline V gene, are MNHEY and SVGEGT. Counted from cysteine to phenylalanine, this CDR3 has 13 amino acids. Of all the DNA, just the CDR3 is kept, 39 bases in frame from base 1. Material for sequencing was peripheral blood. This sequence was found in a man aged 70 or older with active COVID-19. The sequence is built from TRBV6-2 or TRBV6-3 and TRBJ2-5; possibly the D gene is TRBD2, per 6 matching bases. The nucleotide sequence is TGTGCCAGCAGTTTGGGGAGGCAAGGGACCCAGTACTTC. It translates as CASSLGRQGTQYF.